This TCR beta chain originates from a study of breast tumors, draining lymph nodes, adjacent tissues. General study findings and limits: Data fit most tumor T cells coming from lymph node, expanding in tumor.

TCRdb re-derived calls from the multiplex PCR reads in MiXCR, one entry per CDR3 protein. The table has around 140,000 distinct CDR3 sequences, around 22% seen once. This clonotype was recorded a few times. The target antigen is unknown. Samples came from axillary lymph nodes draining the breast cancer. The TCR originated in a female donor with breast cancer. Some clones in this sample may be carry-over from other donors' samples. Specimen: axillary lymph node tissue.

The CDR3 here is CASRRLAGGFYNEQFF. Written as DNA, the CDR3 is TGTGCCAGCAGACGATTAGCGGGAGGCTTCTACAATGAGCAGTTCTTC. V is TRBV6-5 and J is TRBJ2-1; 10 bases fit TRBD2. The junction had 8 bases not matched to a gene; V was cut back by 6 bases and J by 3 bases. The CDR3 consists of 16 residues. Germline loops: CDR1 MNHEY, CDR2 SVGAGI.